This T cell receptor beta chain appears in the sequencing data of a study of T-cell memory formation after mild COVID-19. Study-level findings and limits: Some SARS-CoV-2-responding clones were already detected in memory before infection. For contracting clones, CD4+ ones sat mainly in CM and EM, CD8+ in EMRA. Nothing showed for sure that second-wave clones peaking on day 37 were SARS-CoV-2 specific.

To note about this clonotype: Its antigen remains unknown.

After 5'RACE with constant-segment primers, TCR alpha and TCR beta cDNA libraries carrying sample barcodes and UMIs were obtained. One entry per CDR3 protein results from TCRdb running MiXCR on the 5' RACE reads. This sample has roughly 110,000 distinct CDR3 sequences; around 12% occur once, and the top ten carry roughly 30%. The CDR3 is 16 residues long. With 0 bases clipped from V and 5 bases from J, the junction kept 10 bases outside the gene matches. Germline lookup yields CDR1 LGHNA and CDR2 YSLEER. The chain is built from TRBV4-3 and TRBJ2-7, with 7 bases aligning to TRBD2. Sequenced input: PBMCs or a T cell subset sorted from them (not recorded which). The sequence derives from an adult woman who had mild COVID-19 (a few samples of this study predate the infection). Cell type and time point are not known. This CDR3 reads CASSQDSGSWGDEQYF. Here the CDR3 DNA reads TGCGCCAGCAGCCAAGATAGCGGGTCGTGGGGTGACGAGCAGTACTTC.